Detailed here is one TCR beta chain. Original processing methods: Amplification from reference gene primers served as the basis for estimated nucleated cell counts. Here immunoSEQ multiplex PCR was the method, and the copy in TCRdb shows in-frame clones only, minus some. The V and J calls and clone size were taken over from that table, and D and trimming were inferred from the DNA. The sample has about 73,000 clones; around 83% are singletons. This sample was included in a study of blood T cell repertoires in COVID-19. About the research overall: The origin of the acute and convalescent COVID-19 samples was the United States, Italy and Spain. The analysed material was cDNA or gDNA that came from T cells, B-cell-depleted T cells, or PBMCs.

V lost 1 base and J lost 0, with 8 bases in between. The CDR3 contains 15 residues. The germline V gene encodes CDR1 SGHDN and CDR2 FVKESK. V and J are TRBV14 and TRBJ2-3; D call uncertain. Sequencing used peripheral blood. The receptor was isolated from a woman aged 60-75 years with acute or convalescent COVID-19. The CDR3 protein is CASSQVPSSTDTQYF. The CDR3 DNA sequence: TGTGCCAGCAGCCAAGTCCCCAGTAGCACAGATACGCAGTATTTT.